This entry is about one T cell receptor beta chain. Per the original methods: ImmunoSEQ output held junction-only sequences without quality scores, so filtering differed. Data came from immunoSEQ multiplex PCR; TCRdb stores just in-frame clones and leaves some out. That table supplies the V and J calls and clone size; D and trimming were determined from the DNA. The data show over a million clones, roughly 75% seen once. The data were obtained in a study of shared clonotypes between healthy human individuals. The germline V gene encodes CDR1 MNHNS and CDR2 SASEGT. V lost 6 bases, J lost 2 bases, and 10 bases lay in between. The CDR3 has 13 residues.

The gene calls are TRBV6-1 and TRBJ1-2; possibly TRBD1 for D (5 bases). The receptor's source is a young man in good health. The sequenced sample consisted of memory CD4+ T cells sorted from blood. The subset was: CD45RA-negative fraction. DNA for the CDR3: TGTGCCAGCAGCCCTAGACAGAACTATGGCTACACCTTC. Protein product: CASSPRQNYGYTF.